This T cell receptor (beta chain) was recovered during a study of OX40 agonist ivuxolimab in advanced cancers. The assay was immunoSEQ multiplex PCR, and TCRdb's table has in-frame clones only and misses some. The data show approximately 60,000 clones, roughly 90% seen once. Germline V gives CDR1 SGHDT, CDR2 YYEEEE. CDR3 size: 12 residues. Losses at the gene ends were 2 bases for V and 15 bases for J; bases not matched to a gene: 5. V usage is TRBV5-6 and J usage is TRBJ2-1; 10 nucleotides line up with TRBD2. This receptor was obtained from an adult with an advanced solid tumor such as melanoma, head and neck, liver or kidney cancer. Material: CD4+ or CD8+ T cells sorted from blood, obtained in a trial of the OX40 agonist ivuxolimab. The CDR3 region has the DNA TGTGCCAGCAGCTTCCGAGCGGGAGGGCCGTTCTTC. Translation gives CASSFRAGGPFF.